The 13 T cell receptor beta chains below were found in one sample sequenced in a study of blood T cell repertoires in COVID-19. The method was immunoSEQ multiplex PCR; TCRdb's version includes in-frame clones alone and lacks a portion of them. The data contain some 130,000 clones, about 72% of them singletons. The sample comprised peripheral blood. These TCRs come from a man between 60 and 75 years old who had recovered from COVID-19.

CDR3 protein: CASISGGAGYNEQFF. CDR3 bases: TGTGCCAGCATCTCGGGGGGGGCTGGCTACAATGAGCAGTTCTTC. The gene calls are TRBV28 and TRBJ2-1, with 8 bases that match TRBD2. The germline CDR1 and CDR2 sequences are MDHEN and SYDVKM. The CDR3 sequence is 15 residues long. V shed 7 bases, J shed 3 bases, and the junction held 8 bases outside the gene matches. The variable domain in full, with the rest retrieved from reference TRBV28 and TRBJ2-1, is DVKVTQSSRYLVKRTGEKVFLECVQDMDHENMFWYRQDPGLGLRLIYFSYDVKMKEKGDIPEGYSVSREKKERFSLILESASTNQTSMYLCASISGGAGYNEQFFGPGTRLTVL.

The chain couples TRBV6-2 or TRBV6-3 to TRBJ1-1, with TRBD1 matching 7 bases. The CDR3 length is 13 residues. Germline values: CDR1 MNHEY, CDR2 SVGEGT. After removal of 0 bases from V and 11 bases from J, the junction contained 6 bases not matched to a gene. The CDR3 sequence: CASSYSETGRAFF. The CDR3 bases are TGTGCCAGCAGTTACTCCGAGACAGGGCGCGCTTTCTTT.

This chain joins TRBV7-9 and TRBJ1-2; D uncertain. V dropped 1 base and J dropped 6 bases, with 6 bases sitting between them. CDR1 SEHNR and CDR2 FQNEAQ come from the germline V gene (reference sequence). The CDR3 has 12 amino acids. The CDR3 sequence is CASSLVLDGYTF. CDR3 coding DNA: TGTGCCAGCAGCTTAGTCTTAGATGGCTACACCTTC.

The J gene is TRBJ2-7, the V gene TRBV9; 10 positions match TRBD2. Germline V CDR1 and CDR2: SGDLS, YYNGEE. CDR3 length equals 15 residues. V lost 0 bases to trimming and J lost 5 bases; unmatched junction nucleotides: 5. CDR3: CASSVDTSGINEQYF. In DNA form, the CDR3 reads TGTGCCAGCAGCGTAGATACTAGCGGGATCAACGAGCAGTACTTC.

This clone has a handful of counts. The chain links TRBV5-5 to TRBJ2-2; D is perhaps TRBD2 (6 bases). V was cut by 3 bases and J by 8 bases, with 14 bases left in between. The CDR3 runs 14 residues. Germline V gene sequence: CDR1 SGHKS, CDR2 YYEKEE (reference sequence). CDR3 amino acids: CASSSGLIGGELFF. In DNA form, the CDR3 reads TGTGCCAGCAGCTCGGGACTCATTGGGGGGGAGCTGTTTTTT.

The chain has TRBV21-1 and TRBJ2-7; no DNA check was done on the table's D call, TRBD2. TRBV21-1 corresponds to a pseudogene. The CDR3 totals 17 residues. This chain's CDR3 is CASSKERLAGVPYEQYF. CDR3 nucleotides: TGTGCCAGCAGCAAAGAAAGGCTAGCGGGAGTACCCTACGAGCAGTACTTC.

The rearrangement links TRBV4-1 to TRBJ1-2, with 9 bases identical to TRBD1. The trim removed 4 bases at V and 6 bases at J, leaving 12 bases unmatched. There are 16 residues in the CDR3. CDR1 is MGHRA, CDR2 YSYEKL, per germline. The CDR3 is CASSPPGTGTPDGYTF. The CDR3 DNA follows: TGCGCCAGCAGCCCCCCCGGGACAGGGACCCCCGATGGCTACACCTTC.

This clone was recorded once. The V gene is TRBV19, the J gene TRBJ1-2; D unresolved. V lost 3 bases to trimming and J lost 1 base, with 9 bases between them. CDR3 length equals 14 residues. CDR1 and CDR2 (germline): LNHDA, SQIVND (reference sequence). In DNA, the CDR3 is TGTGCCAGTAGTATCAGGAGCGGTAACTATGGCTACACCTTC. This codes for CASSIRSGNYGYTF.

This chain joins TRBV7-2 and TRBJ1-3; D is ambiguous. Germline CDR1 is SGHTA and CDR2 is FQGNSA. This CDR3 comprises 15 residues. V dropped 1 base and J dropped 0 bases, with 7 bases sitting between them. CDR3: CASSLVESSGNTIYF. CDR3 in DNA: TGTGCCAGCAGCTTAGTCGAGAGCTCTGGAAACACCATATATTTT.

The chain employs TRBV19 and TRBJ1-5; 8 bases align to TRBD1. CDR3 length: 22 amino acids. The J segment lost 2 bases and the V segment lost 0 bases, leaving 21 bases of the junction unmatched. CDR1 and CDR2 from the germline V gene are LNHDA and SQIVND (reference sequence). The CDR3, as DNA: TGTGCCAGTAGTATAGATGCCCGTCTGACGCCCGATCGGGGACAGGGCAATCAGCCCCAGCATTTT. Its translation: CASSIDARLTPDRGQGNQPQHF.

The V and J genes are TRBV29-1 and TRBJ1-1, with 7 positions matching TRBD1. Trimming at V came to 2 bases and at J to 0 bases, leaving 3 bases not matched to a gene. Germline V gene data show CDR1 as SQVTM and CDR2 as ANQGSEA. This CDR3 has 14 amino acids. CDR3 loop: CSVEKGGLNTEAFF. CDR3 nucleotides: TGCAGCGTTGAAAAAGGGGGCTTGAACACTGAAGCTTTCTTT.

V gene TRBV6-6 combines with J gene TRBJ1-1; TRBD1 aligns across 7 bases. From germline, CDR1 is MNHNY and CDR2 SVGAGI (reference sequence). Trimming removed 6 bases from V and 0 bases from J; junction bases left unmatched: 7. There are 15 residues in the CDR3. The CDR3, as DNA: TGTGCCAGCAGGGAAGGGACAGACTTGAACACTGAAGCTTTCTTT. Amino acid sequence: CASREGTDLNTEAFF.

The chain recombines TRBV19 with TRBJ2-7; 9 bases align to TRBD2. CDR1 LNHDA and CDR2 SQIVND come from the germline V gene (reference sequence). With V trimmed by 5 bases and J by 2 bases, 10 bases remained unmatched. This CDR3 comprises 16 residues. This CDR3 reads CASSRDSGSGTYEQYF. In nucleotides, the CDR3 is TGTGCCAGTAGTCGAGATAGCGGGAGTGGAACCTACGAGCAGTACTTC.